This is a list of T cell receptor beta chains from one sample in a study. TCRdb fed the RT-PCR reads into MiXCR, producing one record per CDR3 protein. The repertoire has hundreds of thousands of distinct CDR3 sequences, 14% of them found once; the top ten carry about 3.9%. The material sequenced was memory CD4+ T cells from blood. These receptors came from a female donor in good health, serving as a healthy control. Each CDR3 is given with its conserved first and last residue. Fields, in order: V gene, D gene, clone size, J gene, CDR3 protein, CDR3 DNA. A D gene is named only where the DNA matches it firmly. For some rows the clone size is stated as once, few or many, or as a class when expanded; others skip it.

>TRBV9|TRBD2|-|TRBJ2-4
CASGPREGENIQYF
TGTGCCAGCGGTCCCCGGGAGGGGGAAAACATTCAGTACTTC
>TRBV27|-|-|TRBJ1-1
CASRDLGGWGTEAFF
TGTGCCAGCAGGGATCTCGGGGGCTGGGGCACTGAAGCTTTCTTT
>TRBV6-5|TRBD1|many|TRBJ1-6
CASSYSNYQGANSPLHF
TGTGCCAGCAGTTACTCGAATTACCAGGGGGCGAATTCACCCCTCCACTTT
>TRBV4-3|-|few|TRBJ2-4
CASSQVAYDKNIQYF
TGCGCCAGCAGCCAAGTCGCGTATGACAAAAACATTCAGTACTTC
>TRBV29-1|-|-|TRBJ1-5
CSVETGRDQPQHF
TGCAGCGTAGAAACAGGGAGGGATCAGCCCCAGCATTTT
>TRBV29-1|-|many|TRBJ2-3
CSVPAQEVGTDTQYF
TGCAGCGTCCCGGCGCAGGAGGTGGGCACAGATACGCAGTATTTT
>TRBV7-6|TRBD2|many|TRBJ2-3
CASSSLAGADTQYF
TGTGCCAGCAGCTCCTTAGCGGGAGCAGATACGCAGTATTTT
>TRBV28|-|few|TRBJ2-5
CASRTEYQETQYF
TGTGCCAGCAGAACAGAGTACCAAGAGACCCAGTACTTC
>TRBV20-1|-|few|TRBJ2-7
CSTTGTYSYEQYF
TGCAGTACCACAGGGACTTACTCCTACGAGCAGTACTTC
>TRBV2|-|-|TRBJ1-5
CASRGQSNQPQHF
TGTGCCAGCAGAGGACAGAGCAATCAGCCCCAGCATTTT
>TRBV7-2|-|-|TRBJ1-1
CASSPYGATEAFF
TGTGCCAGCAGTCCGTATGGGGCGACTGAAGCTTTCTTT
>TRBV4-1|-|-|TRBJ1-2
CASSPLAGGGGNYGYTF
TGCGCCAGCAGCCCGCTCGCGGGAGGGGGGGGTAACTATGGCTACACCTTC
>TRBV20-1|-|few|TRBJ2-1
CSARLALFGEQFF
TGCAGTGCTAGACTAGCGCTCTTTGGTGAGCAGTTCTTC
>TRBV30|-|-|TRBJ2-1
CAWGPRRSSYNEQFF
TGTGCCTGGGGACCCCGACGGAGCTCCTACAATGAGCAGTTCTTC
>TRBV15|TRBD1|few|TRBJ2-2
CATSYIDRGAGELFF
TGTGCCACCAGCTATATTGACAGGGGGGCCGGGGAGCTGTTTTTT
>TRBV5-1|-|few|TRBJ2-2
CASSLLGAQNTGELFF
TGCGCCAGCAGCTTGTTGGGGGCCCAAAACACCGGGGAGCTGTTTTTT
>TRBV20-1|TRBD2|many|TRBJ2-1
CSAPGLADYNEQFF
TGCAGTGCCCCGGGACTAGCGGATTACAATGAGCAGTTCTTC
>TRBV29-1|-|few|TRBJ1-1
CSVEDPGLRNTEAFF
TGCAGCGTTGAAGATCCGGGACTGAGGAACACTGAAGCTTTCTTT
>TRBV20-1|TRBD2|few|TRBJ2-5
CSAREASGPETQYF
TGCAGTGCTAGAGAGGCTAGCGGGCCAGAGACCCAGTACTTC
>TRBV7-7|TRBD1|-|TRBJ2-5
CASSPQTGDMAQYF
TGTGCTAGCAGCCCACAGACAGGGGATATGGCCCAGTACTTC
>TRBV6-5|TRBD1|-|TRBJ1-2
CASSYSGTGDRSYTF
TGTGCCAGCAGTTACTCCGGGACAGGGGATAGGAGCTACACCTTC
>TRBV7-9|TRBD1|-|TRBJ1-1
CASSLDGTGNSEAFF
TGTGCCAGCAGCTTGGACGGGACAGGGAATTCTGAAGCTTTCTTT
>TRBV7-9|-|few|TRBJ2-7
CASSPPGLAYEQYF
TGTGCCAGCAGCCCCCCCGGGTTAGCCTACGAGCAGTACTTC
>TRBV9|-|-|TRBJ2-2
CASSPLTGSRELFF
TGTGCCAGCAGCCCCTTAACAGGGTCGAGGGAGCTGTTTTTT
>TRBV11-2|TRBD2|-|TRBJ2-3
CASSAPSGSFWSTDTQYF
TGTGCCAGCAGCGCCCCTAGCGGGAGTTTTTGGAGCACAGATACGCAGTATTTT
>TRBV29-1|TRBD1|many|TRBJ2-7
CSVQTGVGNEQYF
TGCAGCGTTCAGACAGGGGTGGGTAACGAGCAGTACTTC
>TRBV28|-|-|TRBJ2-7
CASRSGQFWEQYF
TGTGCCAGCAGATCCGGACAGTTTTGGGAGCAGTACTTC
>TRBV20-1|-|-|TRBJ1-5
CSARTTGSDQPQHF
TGCAGTGCGAGGACTACAGGGAGCGATCAGCCCCAGCATTTT
>TRBV12-3/TRBV12-4|-|many|TRBJ2-1
CASSLGLEQFF
TGTGCCAGCAGTTTAGGGTTGGAGCAGTTCTTC
>TRBV6-2/TRBV6-3|-|-|TRBJ2-3
CASSYTGSTDTQYF
TGTGCCAGCAGTTACACTGGATCCACAGATACGCAGTATTTT
>TRBV5-1|-|many|TRBJ1-1
CASSLRAADTEAFF
TGCGCCAGCAGCTTAAGGGCGGCGGACACTGAAGCTTTCTTT
>TRBV29-1|TRBD1|many|TRBJ2-1
CSVHRGAYNEQFF
TGCAGCGTACACAGGGGGGCCTACAATGAGCAGTTCTTC
>TRBV30|TRBD2|few|TRBJ2-1
CAWRGLAGGPGSYNEQFF
TGTGCCTGGAGGGGACTAGCGGGAGGGCCAGGCTCCTACAATGAGCAGTTCTTC
>TRBV12-5|TRBD1|-|TRBJ1-1
CASGLAQQGITEAFF
TGTGCTAGTGGTTTGGCCCAACAGGGGATCACTGAAGCTTTCTTT
>TRBV6-6|TRBD1|-|TRBJ1-5
CASRPGTGGRNQPQHF
TGTGCCAGCAGGCCCGGGACAGGGGGCCGCAATCAGCCCCAGCATTTT
>TRBV7-2|TRBD1|-|TRBJ1-5
CASSFGTEGQPQHF
TGTGCCAGCAGCTTTGGGACAGAGGGACAGCCCCAGCATTTT
>TRBV12-3/TRBV12-4|TRBD2|few|TRBJ2-1
CASRVTSGAYNEQFF
TGTGCCAGCAGAGTAACTAGCGGGGCCTACAATGAGCAGTTCTTC
>TRBV27|-|many|TRBJ1-2
CASKNLGGYTF
TGTGCCAGCAAGAACCTCGGAGGCTACACCTTC
>TRBV30|-|-|TRBJ1-1
CAWSRQDNTEAFF
TGTGCCTGGAGTAGACAGGACAACACTGAAGCTTTCTTT
>TRBV6-6|TRBD1|-|TRBJ1-2
CASSYLQGPGYTF
TGTGCCAGCAGTTACCTACAGGGGCCTGGCTACACCTTC
>TRBV29-1|TRBD2|many|TRBJ2-4
CSVEDSGRGENIQYF
TGCAGCGTCGAAGATAGCGGGAGAGGGGAAAACATTCAGTACTTC
>TRBV10-3|-|-|TRBJ2-7
CAISEYDTQYF
TGTGCCATCAGTGAGTACGATACGCAGTACTTC
>TRBV15|TRBD1|-|TRBJ2-2
CATSTDRGRNTGELFF
TGTGCCACCAGCACAGACAGGGGAAGAAACACCGGGGAGCTGTTTTTT
>TRBV11-2|-|-|TRBJ2-7
CASSLVMLTDTYEQYF
TGTGCCAGCAGCTTAGTGATGTTAACAGATACCTACGAGCAGTACTTC
>TRBV5-6|-|-|TRBJ1-2
CASSFWGAEGYTF
TGTGCCAGCAGCTTTTGGGGGGCGGAAGGCTACACCTTC